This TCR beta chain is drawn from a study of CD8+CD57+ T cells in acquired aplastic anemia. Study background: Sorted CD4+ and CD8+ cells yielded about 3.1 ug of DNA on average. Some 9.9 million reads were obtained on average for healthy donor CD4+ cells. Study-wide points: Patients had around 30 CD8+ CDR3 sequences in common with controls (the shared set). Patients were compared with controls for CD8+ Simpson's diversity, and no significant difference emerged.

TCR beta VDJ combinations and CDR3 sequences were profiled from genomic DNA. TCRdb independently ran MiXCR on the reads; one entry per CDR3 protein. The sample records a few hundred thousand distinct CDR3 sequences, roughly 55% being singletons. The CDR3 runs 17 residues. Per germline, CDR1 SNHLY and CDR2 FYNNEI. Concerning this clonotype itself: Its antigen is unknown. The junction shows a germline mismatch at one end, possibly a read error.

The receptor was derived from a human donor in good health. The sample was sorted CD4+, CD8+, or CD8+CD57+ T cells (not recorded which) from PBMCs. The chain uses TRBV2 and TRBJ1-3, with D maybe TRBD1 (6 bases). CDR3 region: CAISEPRDMSSGNTIYF. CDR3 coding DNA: TGTGCCATCAGTGAGCCGAGGGACATGAGCTCTGGAAACACCATATATTTT.